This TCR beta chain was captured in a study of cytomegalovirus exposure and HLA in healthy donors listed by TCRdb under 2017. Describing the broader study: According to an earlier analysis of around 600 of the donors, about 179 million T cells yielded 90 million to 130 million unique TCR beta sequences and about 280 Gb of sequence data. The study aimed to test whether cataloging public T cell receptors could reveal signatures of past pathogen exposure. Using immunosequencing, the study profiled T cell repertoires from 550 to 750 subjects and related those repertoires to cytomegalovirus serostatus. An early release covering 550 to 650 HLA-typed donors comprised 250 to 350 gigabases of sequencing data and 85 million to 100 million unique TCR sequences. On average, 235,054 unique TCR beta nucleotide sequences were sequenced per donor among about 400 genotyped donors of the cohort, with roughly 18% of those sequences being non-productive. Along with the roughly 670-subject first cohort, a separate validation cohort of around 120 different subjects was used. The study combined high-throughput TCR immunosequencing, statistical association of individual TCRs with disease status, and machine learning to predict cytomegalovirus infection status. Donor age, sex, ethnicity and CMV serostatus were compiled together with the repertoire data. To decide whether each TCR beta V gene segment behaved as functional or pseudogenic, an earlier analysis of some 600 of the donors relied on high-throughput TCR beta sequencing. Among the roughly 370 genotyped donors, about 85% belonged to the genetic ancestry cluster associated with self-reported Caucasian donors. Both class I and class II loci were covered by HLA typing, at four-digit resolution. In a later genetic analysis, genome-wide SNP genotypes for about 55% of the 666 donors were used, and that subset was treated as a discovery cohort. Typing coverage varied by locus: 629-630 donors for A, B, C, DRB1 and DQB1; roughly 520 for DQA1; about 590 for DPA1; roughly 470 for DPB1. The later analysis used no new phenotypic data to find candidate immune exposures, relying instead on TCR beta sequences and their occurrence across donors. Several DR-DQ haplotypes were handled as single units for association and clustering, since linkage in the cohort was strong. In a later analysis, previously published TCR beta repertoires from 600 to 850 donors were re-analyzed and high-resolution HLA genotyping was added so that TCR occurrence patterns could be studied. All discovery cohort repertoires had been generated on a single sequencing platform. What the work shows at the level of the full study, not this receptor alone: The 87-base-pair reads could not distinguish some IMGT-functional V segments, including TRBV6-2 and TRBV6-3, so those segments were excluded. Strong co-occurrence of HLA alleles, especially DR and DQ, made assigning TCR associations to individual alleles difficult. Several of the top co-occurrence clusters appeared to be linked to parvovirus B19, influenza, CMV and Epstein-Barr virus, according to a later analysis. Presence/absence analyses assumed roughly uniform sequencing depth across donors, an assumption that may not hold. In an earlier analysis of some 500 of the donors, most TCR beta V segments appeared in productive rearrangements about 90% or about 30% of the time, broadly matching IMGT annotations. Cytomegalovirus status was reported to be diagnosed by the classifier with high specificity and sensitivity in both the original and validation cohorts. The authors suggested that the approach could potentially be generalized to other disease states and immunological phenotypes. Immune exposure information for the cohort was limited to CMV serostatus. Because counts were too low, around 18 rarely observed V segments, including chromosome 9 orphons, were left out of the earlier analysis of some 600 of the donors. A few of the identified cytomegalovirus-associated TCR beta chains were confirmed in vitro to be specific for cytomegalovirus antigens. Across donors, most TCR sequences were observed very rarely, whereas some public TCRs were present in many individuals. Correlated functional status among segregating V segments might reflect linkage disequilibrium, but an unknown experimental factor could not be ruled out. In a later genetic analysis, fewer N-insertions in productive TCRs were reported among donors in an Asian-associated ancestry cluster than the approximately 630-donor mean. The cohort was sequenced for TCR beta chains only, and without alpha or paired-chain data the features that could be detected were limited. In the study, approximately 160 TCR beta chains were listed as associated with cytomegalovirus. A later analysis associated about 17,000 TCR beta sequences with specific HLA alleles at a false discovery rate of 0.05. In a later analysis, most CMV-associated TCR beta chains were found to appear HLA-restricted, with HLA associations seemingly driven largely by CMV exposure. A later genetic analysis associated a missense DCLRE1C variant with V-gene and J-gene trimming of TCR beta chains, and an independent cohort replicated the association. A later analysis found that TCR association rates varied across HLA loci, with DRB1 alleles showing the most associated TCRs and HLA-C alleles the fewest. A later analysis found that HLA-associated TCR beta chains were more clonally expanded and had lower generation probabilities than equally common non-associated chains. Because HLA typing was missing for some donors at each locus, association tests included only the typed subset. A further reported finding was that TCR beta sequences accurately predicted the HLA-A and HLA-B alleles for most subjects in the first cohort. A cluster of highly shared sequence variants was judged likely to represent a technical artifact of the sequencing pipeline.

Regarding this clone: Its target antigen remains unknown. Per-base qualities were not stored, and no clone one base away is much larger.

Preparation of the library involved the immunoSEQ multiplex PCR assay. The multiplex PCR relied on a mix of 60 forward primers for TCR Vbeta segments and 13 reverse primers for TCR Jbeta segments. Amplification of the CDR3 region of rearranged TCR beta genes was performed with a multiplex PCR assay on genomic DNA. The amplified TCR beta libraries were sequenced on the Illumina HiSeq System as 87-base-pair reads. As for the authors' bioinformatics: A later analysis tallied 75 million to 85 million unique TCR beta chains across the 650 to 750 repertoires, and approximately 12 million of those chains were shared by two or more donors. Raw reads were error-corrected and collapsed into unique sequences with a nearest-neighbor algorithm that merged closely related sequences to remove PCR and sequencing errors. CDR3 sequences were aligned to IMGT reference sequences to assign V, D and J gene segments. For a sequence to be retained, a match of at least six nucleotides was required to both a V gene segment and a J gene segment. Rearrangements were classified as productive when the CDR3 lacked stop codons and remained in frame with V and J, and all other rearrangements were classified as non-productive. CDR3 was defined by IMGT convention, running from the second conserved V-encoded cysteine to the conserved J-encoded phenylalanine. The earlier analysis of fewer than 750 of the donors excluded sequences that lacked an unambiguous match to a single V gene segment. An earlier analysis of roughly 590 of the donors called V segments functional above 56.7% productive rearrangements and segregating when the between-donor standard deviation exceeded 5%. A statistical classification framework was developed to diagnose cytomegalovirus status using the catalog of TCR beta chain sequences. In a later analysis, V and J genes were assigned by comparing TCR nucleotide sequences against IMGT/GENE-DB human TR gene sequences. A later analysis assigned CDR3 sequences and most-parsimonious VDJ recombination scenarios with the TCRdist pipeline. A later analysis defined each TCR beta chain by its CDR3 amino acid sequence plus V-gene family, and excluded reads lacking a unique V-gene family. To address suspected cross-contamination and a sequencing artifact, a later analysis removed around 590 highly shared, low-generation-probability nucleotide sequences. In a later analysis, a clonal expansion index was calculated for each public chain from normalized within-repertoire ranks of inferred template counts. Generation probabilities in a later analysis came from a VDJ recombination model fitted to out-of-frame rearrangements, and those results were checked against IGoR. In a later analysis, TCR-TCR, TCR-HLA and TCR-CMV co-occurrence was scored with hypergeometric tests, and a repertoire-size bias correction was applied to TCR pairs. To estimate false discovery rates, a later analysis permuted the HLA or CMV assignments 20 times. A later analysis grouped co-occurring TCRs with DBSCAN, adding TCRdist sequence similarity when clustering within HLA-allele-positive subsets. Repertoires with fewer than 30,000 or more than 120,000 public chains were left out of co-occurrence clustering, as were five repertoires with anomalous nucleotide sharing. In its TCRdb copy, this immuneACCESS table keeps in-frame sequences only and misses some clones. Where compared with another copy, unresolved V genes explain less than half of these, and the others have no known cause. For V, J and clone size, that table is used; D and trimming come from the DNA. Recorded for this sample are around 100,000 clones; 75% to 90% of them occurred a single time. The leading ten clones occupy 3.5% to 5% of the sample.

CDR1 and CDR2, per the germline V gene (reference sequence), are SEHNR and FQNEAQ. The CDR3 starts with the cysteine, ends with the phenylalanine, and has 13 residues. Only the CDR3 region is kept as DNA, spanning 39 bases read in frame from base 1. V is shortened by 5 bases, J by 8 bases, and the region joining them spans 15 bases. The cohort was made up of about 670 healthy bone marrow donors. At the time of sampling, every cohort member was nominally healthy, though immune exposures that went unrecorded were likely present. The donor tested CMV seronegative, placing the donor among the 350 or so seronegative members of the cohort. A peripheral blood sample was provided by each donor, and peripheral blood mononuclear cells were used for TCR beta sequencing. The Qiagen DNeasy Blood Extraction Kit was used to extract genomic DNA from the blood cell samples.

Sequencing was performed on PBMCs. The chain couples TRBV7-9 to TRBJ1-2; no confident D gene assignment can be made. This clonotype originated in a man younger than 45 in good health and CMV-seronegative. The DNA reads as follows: TGTGCCAGCAGCGAGCGGGATATAGGGGGCTACACCTTC. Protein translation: CASSERDIGGYTF.